This record concerns one TCR beta chain sequence. The entry originates in a study of shared clonotypes between healthy human individuals. Some clones are missing from TCRdb's copy, which holds only in-frame ones; the method was immunoSEQ multiplex PCR. Among roughly 1,100,000 clones listed, about 77% were seen once. Trimming cost V 3 bases and J 10 bases, with 19 bases left between them. The germline CDR1 and CDR2 sequences are KGHSH and LQKENI. This CDR3 has 15 residues. This chain links TRBV18 with TRBJ2-1; D call uncertain. The receptor's source is a man aged 18 to 30 in good health. The sequenced material came from memory CD4+ T cells sorted from blood. Subset given: CD45RA-negative fraction. The CDR3 DNA is TGTGCCAGCTCACCTAACCGTGGAGATTTGAGCGAGCAGTTCTTC. This codes for CASSPNRGDLSEQFF.